The rows below give T cell receptor beta chains drawn from one sample of a study of Graves' ophthalmopathy and Graves' hyperthyroidism. TCRdb re-called the multiplex PCR reads through MiXCR, storing one row per CDR3 protein. The sample lists some 1.1 million distinct CDR3 sequences; 36% were seen once. Sequenced: peripheral blood or thyroid tissue (not recorded which). Source of these receptors: an adult man with Graves' hyperthyroidism. CDR3s include the opening cysteine and the closing phenylalanine or tryptophan. D genes are given only for firm matches. Only some rows state a clone size, as once, few, many or a class for expanded clones.

d_call: TRBD1; clone_size: NA; v_call: TRBV2; j_call: TRBJ2-5; cdr3_aa: CASSVRTGGLRETQYF; cdr3_nt: TGTGCCAGCAGTGTCAGGACAGGGGGCCTTCGGGAGACCCAGTACTTC
d_call: TRBD2; clone_size: NA; v_call: TRBV6-5; j_call: TRBJ2-7; cdr3_aa: CASSSPSGTSNHEQYF; cdr3_nt: TGTGCCAGCAGTTCCCCCTCCGGGACTAGCAACCACGAGCAGTACTTC
d_call: NA; clone_size: many; v_call: TRBV20-1; j_call: TRBJ1-5; cdr3_aa: CSARAANQPQHF; cdr3_nt: TGCAGTGCTAGAGCGGCAAATCAGCCCCAGCATTTT
d_call: NA; clone_size: many; v_call: TRBV12-3/TRBV12-4; j_call: TRBJ1-2; cdr3_aa: CASSHSENYGYTF; cdr3_nt: TGTGCCAGCAGCCACTCAGAGAACTATGGCTACACCTTC
d_call: NA; clone_size: NA; v_call: TRBV19; j_call: TRBJ2-2; cdr3_aa: CASSLFAGTGELLF; cdr3_nt: TGTGCCAGCAGCTTATTTGCGGGAACCGGGGAGCTGCTTTTT
d_call: TRBD1; clone_size: few; v_call: TRBV7-9; j_call: TRBJ1-1; cdr3_aa: CASSDGGQGAEAFF; cdr3_nt: TGTGCCAGCAGCGACGGGGGACAGGGGGCTGAAGCTTTCTTT
d_call: NA; clone_size: NA; v_call: TRBV29-1; j_call: TRBJ1-4; cdr3_aa: CSVAGGTGNEKLFF; cdr3_nt: TGCAGCGTTGCGGGGGGCACCGGTAATGAAAAACTGTTTTTT
d_call: NA; clone_size: many; v_call: TRBV5-1; j_call: TRBJ2-7; cdr3_aa: CASSSRGQSYEQYF; cdr3_nt: TGCGCCAGCAGCTCCCGAGGGCAATCCTACGAGCAGTACTTC
d_call: NA; clone_size: many; v_call: TRBV9; j_call: TRBJ2-5; cdr3_aa: CASSVEAGLVPETQYF; cdr3_nt: TGTGCCAGCAGCGTAGAGGCAGGGTTGGTTCCAGAGACCCAGTACTTC
d_call: TRBD1; clone_size: many; v_call: TRBV7-9; j_call: TRBJ2-5; cdr3_aa: CASSPRDRPTVGKTQYF; cdr3_nt: TGTGCCAGCAGCCCCCGGGACAGGCCCACTGTCGGGAAGACCCAGTACTTC
d_call: NA; clone_size: many; v_call: TRBV7-9; j_call: TRBJ2-7; cdr3_aa: CASSLRQNSYEQYF; cdr3_nt: TGTGCCAGCAGCCTACGACAGAACTCCTACGAGCAGTACTTC
d_call: TRBD1; clone_size: NA; v_call: TRBV10-3; j_call: TRBJ1-1; cdr3_aa: CAISERVSQGKVNTEAFF; cdr3_nt: TGTGCCATCAGTGAGAGGGTGTCACAGGGGAAAGTGAACACTGAAGCTTTCTTT
d_call: TRBD2; clone_size: few; v_call: TRBV14; j_call: TRBJ2-7; cdr3_aa: CASSIAGHLYEQYF; cdr3_nt: TGTGCCAGCAGCATAGCGGGACACCTATACGAGCAGTACTTC
d_call: TRBD1; clone_size: NA; v_call: TRBV7-2; j_call: TRBJ2-7; cdr3_aa: CASSLGQGTLYEQHF; cdr3_nt: TGTGCCAGCAGCTTAGGACAGGGAACCCTTTACGAGCAGCACTTC
d_call: TRBD1; clone_size: NA; v_call: TRBV20-1; j_call: TRBJ1-6; cdr3_aa: CSARDQGARSPLHF; cdr3_nt: TGCAGTGCTAGAGATCAGGGGGCGCGTTCACCCCTCCACTTT
d_call: TRBD1; clone_size: few; v_call: TRBV2; j_call: TRBJ1-4; cdr3_aa: CASSLLRDRGEVEKLFF; cdr3_nt: TGTGCCAGCAGCCTACTTCGGGACAGGGGTGAAGTTGAAAAACTGTTTTTT
d_call: NA; clone_size: many; v_call: TRBV7-6; j_call: TRBJ1-1; cdr3_aa: CASSLGTAIMNTEAFF; cdr3_nt: TGTGCCAGCAGCTTGGGCACCGCAATCATGAACACTGAAGCTTTCTTT
d_call: NA; clone_size: NA; v_call: TRBV9; j_call: TRBJ2-5; cdr3_aa: CASSVVGGAGETQYF; cdr3_nt: TGTGCCAGCAGCGTAGTTGGAGGGGCCGGGGAGACCCAGTACTTC
d_call: NA; clone_size: NA; v_call: TRBV12-3/TRBV12-4; j_call: TRBJ1-5; cdr3_aa: CASKPSWGNQPQHF; cdr3_nt: TGTGCCAGCAAACCGAGTTGGGGAAATCAGCCCCAGCATTTT
d_call: NA; clone_size: many; v_call: TRBV5-1; j_call: TRBJ2-5; cdr3_aa: CASSLRFPSETQYF; cdr3_nt: TGCGCCAGCAGCTTGCGGTTCCCGTCGGAGACCCAGTACTTC
d_call: NA; clone_size: NA; v_call: TRBV25-1; j_call: TRBJ1-2; cdr3_aa: CASKPPGDGYGYGYTF; cdr3_nt: TGTGCCAGCAAGCCTCCGGGGGATGGTTATGGCTATGGCTACACCTTC
d_call: NA; clone_size: few; v_call: TRBV2; j_call: TRBJ2-1; cdr3_aa: CASSDLPPYNEQFF; cdr3_nt: TGTGCCAGCAGTGACCTCCCCCCATACAATGAGCAGTTCTTC
d_call: TRBD1; clone_size: once; v_call: TRBV11-1; j_call: TRBJ1-2; cdr3_aa: CASSPWPRGGNYGYTF; cdr3_nt: TGTGCCAGCAGCCCCTGGCCCAGGGGGGGTAACTATGGCTACACCTTC
d_call: NA; clone_size: NA; v_call: TRBV9; j_call: TRBJ1-6; cdr3_aa: CASSPDGRYYNPPLHF; cdr3_nt: TGTGCCAGCAGCCCGGACGGACGCTACTATAATCCACCCCTCCACTTT
d_call: NA; clone_size: NA; v_call: TRBV14; j_call: TRBJ2-7; cdr3_aa: CASSSPRGAPYEQYF; cdr3_nt: TGTGCCAGCAGCTCACCCAGGGGGGCCCCCTACGAGCAGTACTTC
d_call: TRBD1; clone_size: NA; v_call: TRBV7-8; j_call: TRBJ1-1; cdr3_aa: CASSLGQGAHTEAFF; cdr3_nt: TGTGCCAGCAGCCTGGGACAGGGGGCGCACACTGAAGCTTTCTTT
d_call: TRBD1; clone_size: many; v_call: TRBV10-1; j_call: TRBJ2-2; cdr3_aa: CASSDNRQGGTGELFF; cdr3_nt: TGCGCCAGCAGTGACAACCGACAGGGTGGCACCGGGGAGCTGTTTTTT
d_call: NA; clone_size: many; v_call: TRBV20-1; j_call: TRBJ1-5; cdr3_aa: CSASIPGPPQPQHF; cdr3_nt: TGCAGTGCTAGTATCCCTGGTCCGCCTCAGCCCCAGCATTTT
d_call: NA; clone_size: NA; v_call: TRBV10-2; j_call: TRBJ2-7; cdr3_aa: CASSEKLPPVIYF; cdr3_nt: TGCGCCAGCAGTGAGAAGTTACCCCCAGTAATATACTTC
d_call: NA; clone_size: NA; v_call: TRBV10-3; j_call: TRBJ1-1; cdr3_aa: CAIRGARATEAFF; cdr3_nt: TGTGCCATCAGGGGAGCGCGGGCCACTGAAGCTTTCTTT
d_call: NA; clone_size: few; v_call: TRBV10-3; j_call: TRBJ2-2; cdr3_aa: CAIRTTGPGTGELFF; cdr3_nt: TGTGCCATCAGGACCACAGGTCCGGGCACCGGGGAGCTGTTTTTT
d_call: NA; clone_size: many; v_call: TRBV7-9; j_call: TRBJ2-7; cdr3_aa: CASSLAAELTEQYF; cdr3_nt: TGTGCCAGCAGCTTAGCCGCTGAGCTAACCGAGCAGTACTTC
d_call: TRBD2; clone_size: NA; v_call: TRBV10-3; j_call: TRBJ2-5; cdr3_aa: CAVGRGGGNQPQYF; cdr3_nt: TGTGCCGTCGGGAGGGGCGGAGGCAATCAGCCCCAGTACTTC
d_call: TRBD2; clone_size: many; v_call: TRBV2; j_call: TRBJ2-5; cdr3_aa: CASTRSTSGSTGGETQYF; cdr3_nt: TGTGCCAGCACCCGGTCGACTAGCGGGAGCACGGGAGGGGAGACCCAGTACTTC
d_call: TRBD2; clone_size: NA; v_call: TRBV20-1; j_call: TRBJ2-7; cdr3_aa: CSARRPGGRADEQYF; cdr3_nt: TGCAGTGCTAGGCGGCCTGGCGGGAGGGCCGACGAGCAGTACTTC
d_call: NA; clone_size: few; v_call: TRBV7-9; j_call: TRBJ1-2; cdr3_aa: CASSLDGASRRYTF; cdr3_nt: TGTGCCAGCAGCTTAGACGGGGCAAGTAGACGCTACACCTTC
d_call: NA; clone_size: NA; v_call: TRBV25-1; j_call: TRBJ2-1; cdr3_aa: CASSFPGGPYNEQFF; cdr3_nt: TGTGCCAGCAGCTTCCCCGGGGGCCCATACAATGAGCAGTTCTTC
d_call: NA; clone_size: few; v_call: TRBV4-3; j_call: TRBJ1-1; cdr3_aa: CASSQSRFEGEAFF; cdr3_nt: TGCGCCAGCAGCCAAAGCAGGTTCGAAGGTGAAGCTTTCTTT
d_call: NA; clone_size: many; v_call: TRBV6-1; j_call: TRBJ1-6; cdr3_aa: CASSEGGISPLHF; cdr3_nt: TGTGCCAGCAGTGAAGGGGGGATTTCACCCCTCCACTTT
d_call: NA; clone_size: NA; v_call: TRBV7-9; j_call: TRBJ2-2; cdr3_aa: CASSFYICSAGPGLAGVSGELFF; cdr3_nt: NA
d_call: NA; clone_size: NA; v_call: TRBV2; j_call: TRBJ1-4; cdr3_aa: CASSERAGSNEKLFF; cdr3_nt: TGTGCCAGCAGTGAGAGGGCCGGGAGTAATGAAAAACTGTTTTTT